The clone carrying this TCR beta chain was observed once. The antigen is unknown. These data are taken from a study of T cells in Graves' hyperthyroidism and ophthalmopathy. Study-wide context: Before treatment of any kind, peripheral blood was taken at initial diagnosis.

Researchers took RNA transcripts and amplified the TCR beta CDR3 regions from them. The HTBI primer set served for first-round RT-PCR of the TCR CDR3. TCRdb ran MiXCR on the multiplex PCR reads and lists one entry per CDR3 protein. Of 130,000 to 150,000 distinct CDR3 sequences in the sample, approximately 20% are singletons; the top ten hold more than 65%. The CDR3 covers 16 residues. Looked up from germline, CDR1 is SGHNT and CDR2 is YYREEE (reference sequence). V shed 4 bases and J shed 3 bases, with 16 bases lying between them. Findings and caveats of the study: Most clonotypes expanded in the thyroid (above 0.001) were also present in blood. From stable hyperthyroidism, ophthalmopathy was separated by a 13 V-J model.

The hyperthyroidism was newly diagnosed and had lasted under 2 months; the patients were aged 18 to 65. The source material was blood. This TCR derives from a woman aged 45 to 65 with Graves' hyperthyroidism that later progressed to Graves' ophthalmopathy. The rearrangement uses TRBV5-4 and TRBJ1-4; maybe TRBD1 (5 bases). The CDR3 nucleotides are TGTGCCAGCAGCCCTTTGGGGGGGTCGGCTAATGAAAAACTGTTTTTT. Amino acid sequence: CASSPLGGSANEKLFF.